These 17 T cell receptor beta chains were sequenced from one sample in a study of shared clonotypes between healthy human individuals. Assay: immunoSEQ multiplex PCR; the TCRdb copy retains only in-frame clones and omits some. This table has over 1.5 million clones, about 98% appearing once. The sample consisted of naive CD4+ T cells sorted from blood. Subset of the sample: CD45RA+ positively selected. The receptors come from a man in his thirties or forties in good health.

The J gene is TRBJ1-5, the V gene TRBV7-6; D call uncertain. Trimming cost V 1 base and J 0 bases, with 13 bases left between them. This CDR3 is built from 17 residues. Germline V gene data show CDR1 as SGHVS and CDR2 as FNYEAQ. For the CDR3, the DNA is TGTGCCAGCAGCTTAGGTGGAGGGATATATAGCAATCAGCCCCAGCATTTT. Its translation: CASSLGGGIYSNQPQHF.

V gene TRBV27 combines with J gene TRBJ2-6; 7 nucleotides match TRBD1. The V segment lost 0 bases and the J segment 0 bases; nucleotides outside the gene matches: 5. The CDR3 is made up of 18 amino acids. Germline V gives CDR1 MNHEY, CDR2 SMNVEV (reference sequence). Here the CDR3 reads CASSLSGTGVSGANVLTF. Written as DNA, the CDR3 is TGTGCCAGCAGTTTATCAGGAACAGGGGTCTCTGGGGCCAACGTCCTGACTTTC.

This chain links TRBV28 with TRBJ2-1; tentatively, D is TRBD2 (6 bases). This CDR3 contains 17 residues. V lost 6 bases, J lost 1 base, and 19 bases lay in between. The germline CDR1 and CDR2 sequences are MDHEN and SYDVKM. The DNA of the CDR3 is TGTGCCAGCAGCGGGCTAGCGCTCGACCGGTCCTACAATGAGCAGTTCTTC. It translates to CASSGLALDRSYNEQFF. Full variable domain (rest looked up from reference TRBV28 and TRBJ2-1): DVKVTQSSRYLVKRTGEKVFLECVQDMDHENMFWYRQDPGLGLRLIYFSYDVKMKEKGDIPEGYSVSREKKERFSLILESASTNQTSMYLCASSGLALDRSYNEQFFGPGTRLTVL.

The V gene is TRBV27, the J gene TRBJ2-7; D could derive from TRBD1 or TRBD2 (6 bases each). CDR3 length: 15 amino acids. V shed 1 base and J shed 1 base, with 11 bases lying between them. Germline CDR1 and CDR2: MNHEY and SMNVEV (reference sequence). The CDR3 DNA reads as TGTGCCAGCAGTTTATTAGGAGGGGGTTCCTACGAGCAGTACTTC. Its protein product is CASSLLGGGSYEQYF.

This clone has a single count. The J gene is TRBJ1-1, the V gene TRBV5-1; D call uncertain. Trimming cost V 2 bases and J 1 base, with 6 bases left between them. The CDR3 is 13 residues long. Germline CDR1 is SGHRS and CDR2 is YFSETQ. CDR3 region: CASSFSQNTEAFF. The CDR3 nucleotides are TGCGCCAGCAGCTTTTCACAGAACACTGAAGCTTTCTTT.

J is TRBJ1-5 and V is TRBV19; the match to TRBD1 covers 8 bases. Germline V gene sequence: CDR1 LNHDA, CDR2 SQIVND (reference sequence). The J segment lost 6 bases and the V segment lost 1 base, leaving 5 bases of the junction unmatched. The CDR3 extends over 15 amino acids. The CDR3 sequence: CASSIGGTGLQPQHF. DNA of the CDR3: TGTGCCAGTAGTATAGGAGGGACAGGTCTTCAGCCCCAGCATTTT. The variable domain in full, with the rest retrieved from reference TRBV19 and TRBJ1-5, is DGGITQSPKYLFRKEGQNVTLSCEQNLNHDAMYWYRQDPGQGLRLIYYSQIVNDFQKGDIAEGYSVSREKKESFPLTVTSAQKNPTAFYLCASSIGGTGLQPQHFGDGTRLSIL.

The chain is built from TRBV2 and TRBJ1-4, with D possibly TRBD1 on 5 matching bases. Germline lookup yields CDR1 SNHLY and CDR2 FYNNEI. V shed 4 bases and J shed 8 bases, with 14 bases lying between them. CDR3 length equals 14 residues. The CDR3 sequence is CASSGLGAREKLFF. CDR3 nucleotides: TGTGCCAGCAGTGGTCTCGGGGCGCGCGAAAAACTGTTTTTT.

CDR3 amino acids: CASSMARDRQLLHYGYTF. CDR3 coding DNA: TGTGCCAGCAGCATGGCCCGGGACAGGCAGTTACTCCACTATGGCTACACCTTC. The chain employs TRBV5-4 and TRBJ1-2; the match to TRBD1 covers 8 bases. Germline-derived CDR1 and CDR2 are SGHNT and YYREEE (reference sequence). This CDR3 is 18 amino acids long. The trim removed 4 bases at V and 3 bases at J, leaving 17 bases unmatched.

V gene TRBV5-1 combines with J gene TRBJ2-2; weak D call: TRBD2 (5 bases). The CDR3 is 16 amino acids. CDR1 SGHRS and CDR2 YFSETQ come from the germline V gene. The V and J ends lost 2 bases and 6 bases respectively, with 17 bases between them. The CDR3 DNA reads TGCGCCAGCAGCTTCGGCTGGGCTAGCATCGCCGGGGAGCTGTTTTTT. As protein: CASSFGWASIAGELFF. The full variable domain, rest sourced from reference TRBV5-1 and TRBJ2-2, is KAGVTQTPRYLIKTRGQQVTLSCSPISGHRSVSWYQQTPGQGLQFLFEYFSETQRNKGNFPGRFSGRQFSNSRSEMNVSTLELGDSALYLCASSFGWASIAGELFFGEGSRLTVL.

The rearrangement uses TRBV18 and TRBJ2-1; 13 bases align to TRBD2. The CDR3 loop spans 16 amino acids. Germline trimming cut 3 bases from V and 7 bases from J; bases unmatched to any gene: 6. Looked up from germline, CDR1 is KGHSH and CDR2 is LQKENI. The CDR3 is CASSPATSGRLNEQFF. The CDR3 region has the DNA TGTGCCAGCTCACCTGCGACTAGCGGGAGGCTAAATGAGCAGTTCTTC.

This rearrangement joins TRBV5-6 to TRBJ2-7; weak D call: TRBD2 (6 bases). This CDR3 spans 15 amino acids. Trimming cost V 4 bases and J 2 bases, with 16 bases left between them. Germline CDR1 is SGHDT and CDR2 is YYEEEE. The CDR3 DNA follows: TGTGCCAGCAGCGGGAGGCAGGACCCCCCCTACGAGCAGTACTTC. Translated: CASSGRQDPPYEQYF.

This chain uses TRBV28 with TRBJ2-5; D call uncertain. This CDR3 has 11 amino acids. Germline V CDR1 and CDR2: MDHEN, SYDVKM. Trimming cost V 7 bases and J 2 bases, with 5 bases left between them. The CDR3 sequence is CASKGQETQYF. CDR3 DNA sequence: TGTGCCAGCAAGGGACAAGAGACCCAGTACTTC.

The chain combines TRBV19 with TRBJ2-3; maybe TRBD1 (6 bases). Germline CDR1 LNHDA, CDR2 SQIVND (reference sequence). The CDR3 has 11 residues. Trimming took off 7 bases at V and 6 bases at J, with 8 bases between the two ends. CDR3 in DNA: TGTGCCAGTAAAAGGGGGGATACGCAGTATTTT. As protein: CASKRGDTQYF.

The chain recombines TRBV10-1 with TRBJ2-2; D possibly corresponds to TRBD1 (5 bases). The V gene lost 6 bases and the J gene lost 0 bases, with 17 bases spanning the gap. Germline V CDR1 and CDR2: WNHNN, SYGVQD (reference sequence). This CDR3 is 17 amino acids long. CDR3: CASREQARFANTGELFF. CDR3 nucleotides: TGCGCCAGCAGAGAACAGGCTCGGTTCGCGAACACCGGGGAGCTGTTTTTT.

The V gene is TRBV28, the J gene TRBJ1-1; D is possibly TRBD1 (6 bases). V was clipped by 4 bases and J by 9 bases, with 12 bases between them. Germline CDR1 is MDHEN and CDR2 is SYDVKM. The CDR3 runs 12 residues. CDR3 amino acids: CASSSGQKKAFF. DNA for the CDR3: TGTGCCAGCAGTTCAGGACAGAAGAAAGCTTTCTTT.

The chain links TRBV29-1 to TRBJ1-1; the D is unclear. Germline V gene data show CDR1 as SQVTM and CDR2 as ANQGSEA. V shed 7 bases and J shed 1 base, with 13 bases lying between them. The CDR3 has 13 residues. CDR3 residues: CSARAGGNTEAFF. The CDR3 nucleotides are TGCAGCGCACGAGCCGGAGGGAACACTGAAGCTTTCTTT.

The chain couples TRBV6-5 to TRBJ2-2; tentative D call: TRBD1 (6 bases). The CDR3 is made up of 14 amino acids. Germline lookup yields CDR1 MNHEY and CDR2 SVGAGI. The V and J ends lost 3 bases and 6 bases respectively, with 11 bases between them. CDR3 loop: CASSYMGAPGELFF. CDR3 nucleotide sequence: TGTGCCAGCAGTTATATGGGGGCCCCCGGGGAGCTGTTTTTT.